This TCR beta chain was found in a study of identical twins. The study's findings and limits: Where beta out-of-frame sequences were concerned, excess twin sharing was weaker. A lower insertion count was a feature of abundant cord blood beta clonotypes, with no such feature in memory repertoires.

Each donor (without exception) was a healthy Caucasian. In this sample, this clonotype turned up a few times. Its antigen is unknown. CDR1 and CDR2 (germline): SGHRS, YFSETQ. Trimming shortened V by 5 bases and J by 3 bases, and 11 bases separated the two germline ends. The CDR3 has 13 residues. TCRdb re-called the 5' RACE reads through MiXCR, storing one row per CDR3 protein. Of approximately 590,000 distinct CDR3 sequences listed, nearly 10% are singletons. Separately, the same data were catalogued under a study of yellow fever vaccine responses in identical twins.

Sequencing input: PBMCs. The receptor was isolated from a woman between 18 and 30 years old in good health. The chain recombines TRBV5-1 with TRBJ2-5; D is perhaps TRBD1 (5 bases). The CDR3 spells CASRDLGEETQYF. CDR3 in DNA: TGCGCCAGCAGGGACCTAGGGGAAGAGACCCAGTACTTC. The full variable domain, rest sourced from reference TRBV5-1 and TRBJ2-5, is KAGVTQTPRYLIKTRGQQVTLSCSPISGHRSVSWYQQTPGQGLQFLFEYFSETQRNKGNFPGRFSGRQFSNSRSEMNVSTLELGDSALYLCASRDLGEETQYFGPGTRLLVL.